A selection of T cell receptor beta chains follows, all from one sample in a study of blood T cells in healthy people across ages. TCRdb fed the 5' RACE reads into MiXCR, producing one record per CDR3 protein. The sample lists 800,000 to 900,000 distinct CDR3 sequences; 62% were seen once. Sequenced input: blood. The receptor source for this set is a young man in good health. Both conserved end residues are part of each CDR3. The D gene is left open where the match is weak. The size field is filled for only some rows; it gives once, few, many or a size class.

>TRBV7-2|-|-|TRBJ2-7
TGTGCCAGCACCATGAGGGGAACGAACGAGCAGTACTTC
CASTMRGTNEQYF
>TRBV20-1|TRBD1|few|TRBJ1-4
TGCAGTGCTAGAATAGCTAGACAGGGGGCAACTAATGAAAAACTGTTTTTT
CSARIARQGATNEKLFF
>TRBV15|-|-|TRBJ2-3
TGTGCCACCAGCAGAGGGTGGCCAGATACGCAGTATTTT
CATSRGWPDTQYF
>TRBV15|TRBD1|-|TRBJ1-2
TGTGCCACCAGCAGAGTACCACAGGGGGCGGACACCTTC
CATSRVPQGADTF
>TRBV9|-|many|TRBJ1-2
TGTGCCAGCAGCGGTGGACAGTTGAGGCTCTATGGCTACACCTTC
CASSGGQLRLYGYTF
>TRBV9|-|-|TRBJ2-7
TGTGCCAGCAGCGTAGGGTGGACAAGCTACGAGCAGTACTTC
CASSVGWTSYEQYF
>TRBV29-1|-|-|TRBJ2-3
TGCAGCGTTGACCCCCGGGCAGATACGCAGTATTTT
CSVDPRADTQYF
>TRBV6-4|-|-|TRBJ2-2
TGTGCCAGCAGCCGGGACGTATGGGACACCGGGGAGCTATTTTTT
CASSRDVWDTGELFF
>TRBV7-2|-|-|TRBJ1-6
TGTGCCAGCAGCTTATGGGCGGCAGTTGATAATTCACCCCTCCACTTT
CASSLWAAVDNSPLHF
>TRBV12-3/TRBV12-4|-|-|TRBJ1-1
TGTGCCAGCAGTCCGGTGGTGGCCCATATGCCTGAAGCTTTCTTT
CASSPVVAHMPEAFF
>TRBV2|-|-|TRBJ2-1
TGTGCCAGCAGTGAAGCGGGCGGAGGGTCCTACAATGAGCAGTTCTTC
CASSEAGGGSYNEQFF
>TRBV12-3/TRBV12-4|-|-|TRBJ2-7
TGTGCCAGCAGTCAGCAGGTGGGCTACGAGCAGTACTTC
CASSQQVGYEQYF
>TRBV6-4|TRBD1|-|TRBJ2-4
TGTGCCAGCAGAACACAGGGGATTGAAAACATTCAGTACTTC
CASRTQGIENIQYF
>TRBV28|TRBD2|-|TRBJ2-3
TGTGCCAGCAGACGGGGGGTGGCCGGCACAGATACGCAGTATTTT
CASRRGVAGTDTQYF
>TRBV3-1|-|few|TRBJ1-4
TGTGCCAGCGTACAACCGTCTTCTGCAACTAATGAAAAACTGTTTTTT
CASVQPSSATNEKLFF
>TRBV12-3/TRBV12-4|-|-|TRBJ1-2
TGTGCCACCAGAATGGGGCAGGAGGGCTACACCTTC
CATRMGQEGYTF
>TRBV28|-|few|TRBJ2-7
TGTGCCAGCAAAGCAGGTAGTACCTCCACCTACGAGCAGTACTTC
CASKAGSTSTYEQYF
>TRBV4-2|TRBD1|-|TRBJ2-7
TGTGCCAGCAGCCAAGGTCCGACAGGGAGCTCCTACGAGCAGTACTTC
CASSQGPTGSSYEQYF
>TRBV29-1|TRBD1|few|TRBJ2-1
TGCAGCGTTGAAACAGGGGTTAATGAGCAGTTCTTC
CSVETGVNEQFF
>TRBV7-2|-|few|TRBJ2-3
TGTGCCAGCAGCTTAGAGAGTAGGGATACGCAGTATTTT
CASSLESRDTQYF
>TRBV5-1|TRBD2|few|TRBJ2-5
TGCGCCAGCAGCATCAGACTAGCGGGGGGAGAAGAGACCCAGTACTTC
CASSIRLAGGEETQYF
>TRBV12-3/TRBV12-4|TRBD1|-|TRBJ2-7
TGTGCCAGCGGTCCATACAGGGGGCCCTCCTACGAGCAGTACTTC
CASGPYRGPSYEQYF
>TRBV9|-|-|TRBJ2-1
TGTGCCAGCAGCGTAGATGGAGCGGGTAAGATCAATGAGCAGTTCTTC
CASSVDGAGKINEQFF
>TRBV12-3/TRBV12-4|-|-|TRBJ2-7
TGTGCCAGCAGTGCCGGACACTACGAGCAGTACTTC
CASSAGHYEQYF
>TRBV5-5|TRBD1|many|TRBJ2-5
TGTGCCAGCAGCTTCTCAGGGGGCCGGGAGACCCAGTACTTC
CASSFSGGRETQYF
>TRBV7-9|TRBD2|-|TRBJ2-1
TGTGCCAGCGACCCCCAGCGGGGGGCCGGTGGCAATGAGCAGTTCTTC
CASDPQRGAGGNEQFF
>TRBV5-5|-|-|TRBJ2-7
TGTGCCAGCACCCACCAGTCGGCACCTTGGGAGCAGTACTTC
CASTHQSAPWEQYF
>TRBV15|-|-|TRBJ1-5
TGTGCCACCAGCAGAGCAGTCGCACAAAGTTGGGATCAGCCCCAGCATTTT
CATSRAVAQSWDQPQHF
>TRBV7-3|-|-|TRBJ2-1
TGTGCCAGCAGCCGGGGGCCGGGACATTCTTCCTACAATGAGCAGTTCTTC
CASSRGPGHSSYNEQFF
>TRBV6-2/TRBV6-3|-|once|TRBJ1-2
TGTGCCAGCAGTTACACCCGGGCAGACTATGGCTACACCTTC
CASSYTRADYGYTF
>TRBV29-1|TRBD1|few|TRBJ2-1
TGCAGCGTTGTTCGACAGGGTGACAACAACTACGGTGAGCAGTTCTTC
CSVVRQGDNNYGEQFF
>TRBV12-3/TRBV12-4|TRBD1|few|TRBJ1-2
TGTGCCAGCAGGGAGGACAGGACCTATGGCTACACCTTC
CASREDRTYGYTF
>TRBV7-9|-|once|TRBJ2-3
TGTGCCAGCAGCTACAGGGAGAGCACAGATACGCAGTATTTT
CASSYRESTDTQYF
>TRBV20-1|-|few|TRBJ2-6
TGCAGTGCTGGCCAGTCTGGGGCCAACGTCCTGACTTTC
CSAGQSGANVLTF
>TRBV25-1|TRBD1|-|TRBJ2-7
TGTGCCAGCAGTGAATATCGGGGACAGTCCTACGAGCAGTACTTC
CASSEYRGQSYEQYF
>TRBV7-2|-|few|TRBJ1-1
TGTGCCAGCAGCTTTTCCCCGATCGCTGAAGCTTTCTTT
CASSFSPIAEAFF
>TRBV25-1|-|-|TRBJ2-1
TGTGCCAGCAGTGGACAGGAGGCGGATGAGCAGTTCTTC
CASSGQEADEQFF
>TRBV29-1|TRBD2|-|TRBJ2-1
TGCAGCGTTGAAGAAGCGGGGGGCGTCAATGAGCAGTTCTTC
CSVEEAGGVNEQFF
>TRBV29-1|TRBD1|-|TRBJ2-7
TGCAGCGTTTCCTCCGGGACAGCCACCTACGAGCAGTACTTC
CSVSSGTATYEQYF
>TRBV14|-|-|TRBJ1-2
TGTGCCAGCAGCCCTTTTGAGGGAACTGGCTACACCTTC
CASSPFEGTGYTF